This TCR beta chain came from a study of blood T cells in healthy people across ages. Comment on this clonotype: Its antigen is as yet unknown.

It was with a sample-barcoded 5' primer and a J-beta primer mix that a second PCR of roughly 7 to 12 cycles was run. Per-sample output comprised a minimum of 2.5 million paired-end reads containing CDR3. MiXCR, run by TCRdb on the 5' RACE reads, gives a single entry per CDR3 protein. The table shows under 1 million distinct CDR3 sequences, with roughly 44% occurring only once. Losses at the gene ends were 0 bases for V and 3 bases for J; bases not matched to a gene: 7. CDR1 and CDR2 (germline): SGHNT, YYREEE (reference sequence). The CDR3 has 16 amino acids. General observations from the study: Diversity figures based on one million T cells were deemed too low. Age advanced and TCR beta diversity per million T cells fell, roughly linearly.

This TCR was recovered from a man between 60 and 70 years old in good health. The chain recombines TRBV5-4 with TRBJ2-3; TRBD2 aligns across 7 bases. Specimen: blood. CDR3 bases: TGTGCCAGCAGCTTGGACGTAAGCGGGACTACAGATACGCAGTATTTT. This translates into CASSLDVSGTTDTQYF.